Given below is one T cell receptor (beta chain) in context. No cognate antigen has been identified for it. The sample holds no much larger clone one base away, and base qualities are not on file. In the germline V gene, CDR1 corresponds to SGDLS and CDR2 to YYNGEE. From its cysteine to its phenylalanine, the CDR3 spans 16 amino acids. Just CDR3 DNA is preserved here, 48 bases in frame from base 1. Trimming at the junction amounts to 3 bases on V and 0 bases on J, and the germline ends lie 12 bases apart. The TCR beta CDR3 regions were amplified from the RNA transcripts. The first round of RT-PCR for the TCR CDR3 was performed with the HTBI primer set and the Qiagen OneStep RT-PCR kit. A second multiplex PCR round built the libraries, followed by size selection and purification. Libraries were sequenced paired-end with 100 bp reads on an Illumina HiSeq2000. In the original analysis: SOAPnuke was used to process the raw data, removing reads that contained adapters or uncalled bases, had a mean Phred below 15, or lacked an exact match to the constant primer or identifier. High-quality paired reads were merged with COPE v1.2.5, and unique nucleotide sequences were defined as clonotypes. MiTCR v1.1 was used to align the clonotypes against IMGT TRBV, TRBD and TRBJ reference segments. The analysis was restricted to V-J combinations with a frequency above 0.0001, which together covered approximately 99% of the repertoires. A TCS score was defined as the ratio of F50 (clonal expansion) to E x V (chaos), with BLOSUM62-based TCRdist applied between CDR3 peptides within each V-J. Welch's t-statistics and random forest reduced 500 to 650 V-J features to fewer than 15, which were used in a naive Bayes classifier (R e1071). Starting from the raw public reads, TCRdb applied fastp trimming at Q25, assembled clones with MiXCR and retained in-frame beta chains. Every CDR3 protein is listed once, alongside the most common genes and DNA of its rows. The authors' filters were not applied to this entry. The sample records under 750,000 distinct CDR3 sequences, around 20% of which are singletons. The ten largest make up 16% of the sample.

The data derive from a study of T cells in Graves' hyperthyroidism and ophthalmopathy (dated by TCRdb to the late 2010s). For the study in its entirety: Peripheral blood was collected at initial diagnosis, before any treatment. TCR V-J signatures able to tell the groups apart were searched for in a discovery cohort of 95 or so patients, of whom fewer than 45 had Graves' ophthalmopathy and under 65 had stable Graves' hyperthyroidism. Prospective prediction of ophthalmopathy was tested in an independent validation cohort consisting of 18 to 20 hyperthyroidism patients and 17 patients who later progressed to ophthalmopathy. The 95 to 100 discovery patients were randomly split 7:3 into training and test sets. The study also compared thyroid tissue and blood T-cell repertoires from several Graves' hyperthyroidism patients. After blood sampling, hyperthyroidism patients were treated with methimazole at a starting dose of 30 mg daily, and ophthalmopathy patients were treated with high-dose intravenous methylprednisolone. The paper reports TCR Vbeta CDR3 sequencing of fewer than 150 peripheral blood samples: approximately 41 ophthalmopathy, about 75 hyperthyroidism and some 17 progressor patients.

Broader findings and caveats from the paper: In validation, progression to ophthalmopathy was predicted by the model with nearly 71% sensitivity and 72.22% specificity, a median of roughly 6 months before onset. In cross-validation, a model built on a 13 V-J signature told ophthalmopathy apart from stable hyperthyroidism with under 90% sensitivity and approximately 84% specificity, and in testing the same model reached 80%/75%. No statistical method was used to set the sample size in advance, and investigators knew the group allocation. Most expanded thyroid clonotypes (frequency above 0.001) were also detected in blood, a finding suggesting that blood repertoires may reflect thyroid immune responses.

Hyperthyroidism patients were newly diagnosed, had a disease duration of under 2 months, and were aged 18 to 65 years. Exclusion was applied to patients with uncontrolled infections, other autoimmune diseases, pregnancy or lactation. Diagnoses relied on clinical symptoms, serum thyroxine and TRAb, thyroid ultrasound and orbital computed tomography. Blood from progressor patients was collected at the time of first diagnosis with hyperthyroidism, before any ophthalmopathy symptoms had appeared. PBMCs were isolated from roughly 10 ml of fresh peripheral blood by Ficoll-Paque density gradient centrifugation. Progressor patients were first diagnosed with Graves' hyperthyroidism and then developed ophthalmopathy during follow-up. Total RNA was extracted with Trizol reagent, and quality was checked on an Agilent 2100 Bioanalyzer.

The V and J segments used are TRBV9 and TRBJ1-4; a tentative D call is TRBD1 (6 bases match). Material: blood. This sequence originates from a woman aged 50 to 60 with Graves' hyperthyroidism that later progressed to Graves' ophthalmopathy. DNA sequence: TGTGCCAGCAGCGCGAACCCAGGGGCAACTAATGAAAAACTGTTTTTT. Translated, this is CASSANPGATNEKLFF.